This passage covers 31 T cell receptor beta chains from one sample sequenced in a study of human T cells and chemical hapten exposure (dated by TCRdb to about 2021). Libraries were built with RACE. These reads were obtained on a NextSeq 500. In TCRdb, the public reads were trimmed at Q25 with fastp and aligned with MiXCR, with productive beta chains retained. Each entry is one CDR3 protein sequence, shown with its most common DNA and genes. Within this sample are around 120,000 distinct CDR3 sequences, with 13% of them counted one time only. Approximately 2.6% of the sample lies in the top ten. The time point label of this sample denotes: pre-sensitization, week 0. The treatment or condition label, as the study defines it: therapeutic diphenylcyclopropenone sensitization with weekly scalp DPC. This sample comprised whole blood, obtained in connection with sensitization to the hapten diphenylcyclopropenone (DPC). The receptors come from a woman aged 18-29 years with alopecia areata. Some clones in this sample may be carry-over from other donors' samples.

The J gene is TRBJ2-3, the V gene TRBV6-7; D not certain. TRBV6-7 is sorted into the ORF group, with uncertain function. The germline V and J ends were trimmed by 2 bases and 9 bases, with 9 bases remaining between them. The CDR3 is made up of 12 amino acids. This CDR3 reads CASSYKSETQYF. The CDR3 coding sequence is TGTGCCAGCAGTTACAAGTCGGAGACGCAGTATTTT.

This clonotype appeared a few times. This chain connects TRBV4-3 to TRBJ2-1, with D perhaps TRBD1 (5 bases). Per the germline V gene, CDR1 is LGHNA and CDR2 is YSLEER. With 1 base removed from V and 3 bases from J, the gap between germline ends came to 13 bases. The length of the CDR3 is 16 residues. The DNA of the CDR3 is TGCGCCAGCAGCCAAGGGGGAAGGGGCGTCTACAATGAGCAGTTCTTC. Its protein product is CASSQGGRGVYNEQFF.

A few counts support this clonotype. The genes are TRBV28 and TRBJ2-7; D ambiguous. The V gene's germline CDR1 is MDHEN and CDR2 SYDVKM. The CDR3 runs 14 residues. Between the trimmed V and J ends, which lost 6 bases and 0 bases, there was a span of 12 bases. CDR3 nucleotide sequence: TGTGCCAGCAGCGTCCGGCTAAGCTCCTACGAGCAGTACTTC. Translated: CASSVRLSSYEQYF. Using reference TRBV28 and TRBJ2-7 for the parts outside the CDR3, the full variable domain is DVKVTQSSRYLVKRTGEKVFLECVQDMDHENMFWYRQDPGLGLRLIYFSYDVKMKEKGDIPEGYSVSREKKERFSLILESASTNQTSMYLCASSVRLSSYEQYFGPGTRLTVT.

This clonotype occurred a few times. This rearrangement joins TRBV7-6 to TRBJ2-3; D might be TRBD2 (5 bases). CDR1 and CDR2 from the germline V gene are SGHVS and FNYEAQ. This CDR3 contains 13 residues. V shed 5 bases and J shed 5 bases, with 11 bases lying between them. CDR3 loop: CASSRTEEDTQYF. The DNA of the CDR3 is TGTGCCAGCAGCAGGACTGAGGAAGATACGCAGTATTTT.

V is TRBV28 and J is TRBJ2-3, with TRBD2 matching 9 bases. The CDR3 has 14 amino acids. The germline V gene encodes CDR1 MDHEN and CDR2 SYDVKM. J gave up 6 bases and V 6 bases, and 7 bases lay outside the gene matches. The chain's CDR3 is CASRPSGVGDTQYF. The CDR3 nucleotides read TGTGCCAGCAGGCCTAGCGGGGTAGGCGATACGCAGTATTTT.

The sample holds many counts of this clonotype. The chain combines TRBV10-3 with TRBJ2-6; TRBD1 agrees at 9 bases. V was clipped by 2 bases and J by 9 bases; unmatched bases: 2. CDR1 and CDR2 (germline): ENHRY, SYGVKD. This CDR3 contains 14 residues. CDR3 in amino acids: CAISEAGQGNVLTF. The CDR3 DNA reads TGTGCCATCAGTGAGGCGGGACAGGGCAACGTCCTGACTTTC.

This clonotype turned up a few times. CDR3 loop: CASSHKGRDRELFF. CDR3 DNA sequence: TGCGCCAGCAGCCATAAAGGGAGGGATCGGGAGCTGTTTTTT. The V gene is TRBV4-3, the J gene TRBJ2-2; TRBD2 aligns across 7 bases. Trimming took 3 bases from V and 9 from J; bases not matched to a gene: 7. From germline, CDR1 is LGHNA and CDR2 YSLEER. This CDR3 has 14 amino acids.

This clonotype was counted between two and nine times. The chain joins TRBV7-2 to TRBJ2-3; tentatively, D is TRBD1 (5 bases). Deletions cut 1 base from V and 1 base from J, with 6 bases between. The germline V gene encodes CDR1 SGHTA and CDR2 FQGNSA. The CDR3 has 14 amino acids. CDR3 amino acids: CASSLDRRTDTQYF. As DNA, the CDR3 is TGTGCCAGCAGCTTAGACAGGCGCACAGATACGCAGTATTTT.

The chain is built from TRBV7-9 and TRBJ1-6; D gene unclear. The CDR3 is 14 amino acids. V was pared by 2 bases and J by 6 bases, with 8 bases between. Germline V gene sequence: CDR1 SEHNR, CDR2 FQNEAQ (reference sequence). The CDR3 is CASSLPDGNSPLHF. The CDR3 nucleotides read TGTGCCAGCAGCTTACCCGACGGTAATTCACCCCTCCACTTT.

The chain links TRBV4-3 to TRBJ2-3, with TRBD2 identical over 10 bases. CDR1 LGHNA and CDR2 YSLEER come from the germline V gene. V shed 4 bases and J 4 bases; nucleotides not matched to a gene: 2. This CDR3 has 14 residues. The CDR3 nucleotides read TGCGCCAGCAGCCCCGGACTAGCGGCAGATACGCAGTATTTT. This gives the protein CASSPGLAADTQYF.

This chain links TRBV12-3 or TRBV12-4 with TRBJ2-3; 7 nucleotides agree with TRBD2. The CDR3 is 15 residues long. V shed 6 bases, J shed 4 bases, and the junction held 10 bases outside the gene matches. The CDR3: CASRLVLGGADTQYF. DNA for the CDR3: TGTGCCAGCAGACTAGTTTTGGGGGGGGCAGATACGCAGTATTTT.

This clonotype showed up just a few times. The chain recombines TRBV6-5 with TRBJ1-2; 9 nucleotides match TRBD1. The CDR3 consists of 17 residues. Trimming cost V 0 bases and J 2 bases; bases outside gene matches: 7. Germline V gene data show CDR1 as MNHEY and CDR2 as SVGAGI. The CDR3 region has the DNA TGTGCCAGCAGTTACTCCACCCTGGGGACAGGGAACTATGGCTACACCTTC. This gives the protein CASSYSTLGTGNYGYTF.

The genes are TRBV18 and TRBJ2-3; D assignment may be TRBD1 or TRBD2 (5 bases each). V was trimmed by 5 bases and J by 3 bases, leaving 15 bases between them. This CDR3 comprises 15 residues. Germline CDR1 KGHSH, CDR2 LQKENI. CDR3 sequence: CASSLTGLTTDTQYF. The DNA for the CDR3 is TGTGCCAGCTCATTAACAGGACTGACTACAGATACGCAGTATTTT.

This clonotype was counted between two and nine times. The chain links TRBV29-1 to TRBJ2-2; D gene unclear. Germline loops: CDR1 SQVTM, CDR2 ANQGSEA. V gave up 0 bases and J gave up 12 bases, with 14 bases separating them. The CDR3 runs 13 residues. CDR3 protein: CSVEDRSPGQLFF. The CDR3 DNA reads TGCAGCGTTGAAGATCGATCGCCGGGTCAGCTGTTTTTT.

This clonotype was seen more than once but under ten times. The chain joins TRBV20-1 to TRBJ2-7; 8 bases match TRBD2. The length of the CDR3 is 15 residues. The J segment lost 2 bases and the V segment lost 0 bases, leaving 6 bases of the junction unmatched. Germline loops: CDR1 DFQATT, CDR2 SNEGSKA (reference sequence). CDR3 region: CSARDMIAGPYEQYF. CDR3 sequence (DNA): TGCAGTGCTAGAGATATGATAGCGGGGCCCTACGAGCAGTACTTC.

The V call is TRBV5-1, the J call TRBJ1-1; D gene uncertain. The germline V and J ends were trimmed by 4 bases and 0 bases, with 10 bases remaining between them. The CDR3 is 14 amino acids. Germline V CDR1 and CDR2: SGHRS, YFSETQ. For the CDR3, the DNA is TGCGCCAGCAGCATAGGACCCATGAACACTGAAGCTTTCTTT. Translating it yields CASSIGPMNTEAFF. Complete variable domain (other parts from reference TRBV5-1 and TRBJ1-1): KAGVTQTPRYLIKTRGQQVTLSCSPISGHRSVSWYQQTPGQGLQFLFEYFSETQRNKGNFPGRFSGRQFSNSRSEMNVSTLELGDSALYLCASSIGPMNTEAFFGQGTRLTVV.

This clonotype was found many times. In DNA, the CDR3 is TGTGCCAGCAGTTTAGCCAATGAGCAGTTCTTC. This gives the protein CASSLANEQFF. The V call is TRBV12-3 or TRBV12-4, the J call TRBJ2-1; no clear D. V dropped 0 bases and J dropped 6 bases, with 0 bases sitting between them. This CDR3 spans 11 amino acids.

Many counts were recorded for this clonotype. This chain links TRBV7-9 with TRBJ2-7; D unclear. The CDR3 sequence is 13 residues long. Trimming took 7 bases from V and 0 from J, leaving 10 bases between them. Looked up from germline, CDR1 is SEHNR and CDR2 is FQNEAQ (reference sequence). CDR3 bases: TGTGCCAGCAACCGACTTACCTCCTACGAGCAGTACTTC. It yields the protein CASNRLTSYEQYF.

This clonotype was seen many times. The V gene is TRBV5-4, the J gene TRBJ2-3, with TRBD1 as a possible D gene (6 bases). This CDR3 is 15 amino acids long. Germline values: CDR1 SGHNT, CDR2 YYREEE (reference sequence). Trimming left V 0 bases short and J 0 bases short, with 8 bases between. CDR3 nucleotides: TGTGCCAGCAGCTTGGGGGGGCGGAGCACAGATACGCAGTATTTT. As protein: CASSLGGRSTDTQYF.

This chain joins TRBV20-1 and TRBJ1-3; 7 positions agree with TRBD1. Germline loops: CDR1 DFQATT, CDR2 SNEGSKA (reference sequence). V shed 3 bases and J 0 bases; nucleotides not matched to a gene: 5. CDR3 length: 15 residues. The CDR3 protein is CSARRQGSSGNTIYF. For the CDR3, the DNA is TGCAGTGCTAGGAGACAGGGAAGCTCTGGAAACACCATATATTTT.

This clonotype was seen many times. The chain uses TRBV6-5 and TRBJ2-7, with a weak D call TRBD1 (6 bases). Germline CDR1 and CDR2: MNHEY and SVGAGI. There are 13 residues in the CDR3. Trimming left V 6 bases short and J 3 bases short, with 12 bases between. The CDR3 reads CASRSKQGYEQYF. The CDR3 bases are TGTGCCAGCAGATCAAAACAGGGCTACGAGCAGTACTTC.

This clonotype was observed a few times. J is TRBJ2-5 and V is TRBV13; 9 bases fit TRBD2. Germline loops: CDR1 PRHDT, CDR2 FYEKMQ (reference sequence). CDR3 size: 15 residues. V dropped 3 bases and J dropped 1; count of bases not matched to a gene: 3. CDR3 in amino acids: CASSFLRGGQETQYF. As DNA, the CDR3 is TGTGCCAGCAGCTTCCTGCGGGGGGGCCAAGAGACCCAGTACTTC.

Here the CDR3 reads CASSPRYNRRTLYNEQFF. The CDR3 DNA reads TGTGCCAGCAGTCCAAGATACAATCGGCGTACCCTATACAATGAGCAGTTCTTC. V usage is TRBV14 and J usage is TRBJ2-1, with no clear D. V gave up 6 bases and J gave up 4 bases, with 25 bases separating them. This CDR3 has 18 amino acids. Germline V gene sequence: CDR1 SGHDN, CDR2 FVKESK.

This clonotype showed up many times. The chain has TRBV29-1 and TRBJ1-3; the D is unclear. V lost 3 bases and J 0 bases, leaving 15 bases between the germline ends. This CDR3 has 16 amino acids. Germline lookup yields CDR1 SQVTM and CDR2 ANQGSEA. The CDR3 sequence: CSVESGRSFSGNTIYF. The CDR3 DNA sequence: TGCAGCGTTGAGTCCGGACGGTCCTTCTCTGGAAACACCATATATTTT. The complete variable domain, with remaining parts taken from reference TRBV29-1 and TRBJ1-3, reads SAVISQKPSRDICQRGTSLTIQCQVDSQVTMMFWYRQQPGQSLTLIATANQGSEATYESGFVIDKFPISRPNLTFSTLTVSNMSPEDSSIYLCSVESGRSFSGNTIYFGEGSWLTVV.

This clonotype was found a few times. The V call is TRBV12-3 or TRBV12-4, the J call TRBJ2-1; TRBD1 or TRBD2 may be the D gene (6 bases each). V dropped 3 bases and J dropped 5 bases, with 14 bases sitting between them. This CDR3 has 15 amino acids. The CDR3: CASSFGGGPDNEQFF. The CDR3 region has the DNA TGTGCCAGCAGTTTCGGGGGCGGACCGGACAATGAGCAGTTCTTC.

This clonotype was detected a few times. This sequence joins TRBV7-9 and TRBJ2-5; D is unresolved. The CDR3 totals 15 residues. Trimming pared 4 bases from V and 4 bases from J, leaving 16 bases between. Germline V CDR1 and CDR2: SEHNR, FQNEAQ (reference sequence). This CDR3 is CASSSSTPGGETQYF. CDR3 DNA: TGTGCCAGCAGCTCCTCCACCCCGGGCGGAGAGACCCAGTACTTC.

This clonotype has just a few counts. The chain combines TRBV18 with TRBJ2-3; maybe TRBD1 (6 bases). Germline CDR1 is KGHSH and CDR2 is LQKENI. The CDR3 is 16 amino acids. Trimming pared 3 bases from V and 6 bases from J, leaving 19 bases between. CDR3 amino acids: CASSPSLQPTGDTQYF. In nucleotides, the CDR3 is TGTGCCAGCTCACCTTCCTTACAGCCTACAGGGGATACGCAGTATTTT.

This clonotype was recorded a few times. This rearrangement joins TRBV12-3 or TRBV12-4 to TRBJ2-1, with unresolved D. V gave up 3 bases and J gave up 4 bases, with 13 bases separating them. This CDR3 is built from 15 residues. This chain's CDR3 is CASSFLTPGYNEQFF. The DNA of the CDR3 is TGTGCCAGCAGTTTCTTGACTCCTGGTTACAATGAGCAGTTCTTC.

This clonotype was counted only a few times. The V gene is TRBV6-1, the J gene TRBJ2-5; D may be TRBD1 or TRBD2 (5 bases each). Germline V CDR1 and CDR2: MNHNS, SASEGT. The CDR3 extends over 10 amino acids. CDR3 residues: CGMGEETQYF. In DNA form, the CDR3 reads TGTGGTATGGGGGAAGAGACCCAGTACTTC.

Ten or more counts support this clonotype. The gene calls are TRBV19 and TRBJ1-4, with 7 bases fitting TRBD1. Looked up from germline, CDR1 is LNHDA and CDR2 is SQIVND (reference sequence). Losses at the gene ends were 6 bases for V and 3 bases for J; bases not matched to a gene: 4. This CDR3 contains 14 residues. The CDR3, as DNA: TGTGCCAGTAGGGGACAGTTCGCTAATGAAAAACTGTTTTTT. Its translation: CASRGQFANEKLFF.

V is TRBV7-9 and J is TRBJ2-1; D not resolved. CDR3 size: 12 residues. Trimming left V 6 bases short and J 7 bases short, with 10 bases between. CDR1 is SEHNR and CDR2 is FQNEAQ in the germline V gene (reference sequence). The CDR3 DNA is TGTGCCAGCAGTCCCGACTGGAATGAGCAGTTCTTC. It encodes CASSPDWNEQFF.